Presented here are 9 T cell receptor beta chains from one specimen sequenced in a study of blood T cell repertoires in COVID-19. Assay used: immunoSEQ multiplex PCR; TCRdb lists only in-frame clones, some missing. This sample carries 55,000 to 65,000 clones, about nine tenths of them seen once, and the ten largest clones take over 8%. Sequencing was carried out using peripheral blood. The receptor source for this set is a woman older than 75 with active COVID-19.

The rearrangement joins TRBV4-2 to TRBJ2-3; the D gene is possibly TRBD2 (5 bases). Germline CDR1 LGHNA, CDR2 YNFKEQ. V dropped 0 bases and J dropped 4 bases, with 14 bases sitting between them. This CDR3 region has 16 residues. This CDR3 is CASSQEWSGWSDTQYF. CDR3 DNA: TGTGCCAGCAGCCAAGAATGGAGCGGTTGGTCAGATACGCAGTATTTT.

This clone was picked up a small number of times. The CDR3 nucleotides are TGTGCCAGCAGCCGGACAGGGCCTGGGGCCAACGTCCTGACTTTC. Its translation is CASSRTGPGANVLTF. The chain links TRBV5-4 to TRBJ2-6; 8 bases are a match to TRBD1. CDR3 size: 15 residues. Germline values: CDR1 SGHNT, CDR2 YYREEE (reference sequence). Trimming at V came to 4 bases and at J to 2 bases, leaving 2 bases not matched to a gene.

V usage is TRBV5-4 and J usage is TRBJ2-2; 8 bases fit TRBD2. J was trimmed by 0 bases and V by 2 bases; bases with no gene match: 6. This CDR3 region has 17 residues. Germline V gene data show CDR1 as SGHNT and CDR2 as YYREEE (reference sequence). CDR3 DNA sequence: TGTGCCAGCAGCTTAGGGGCGGGGGGTTCGAACACCGGGGAGCTGTTTTTT. Translation: CASSLGAGGSNTGELFF.

The chain uses TRBV21-1 and TRBJ2-5; the D call TRBD1 from the table was never checked on the DNA. TRBV21-1 is listed as a pseudogene. There are 13 residues in the CDR3. The CDR3 loop is CASTPGGQETQYF. The CDR3 bases are TGTGCCAGCACCCCAGGGGGACAAGAGACCCAGTACTTC.

The gene calls are TRBV7-9 and TRBJ2-1; 13 bases fit TRBD2. Trimming removed 4 bases from V and 3 bases from J; junction bases left unmatched: 6. The CDR3 has 17 amino acids. Germline loops: CDR1 SEHNR, CDR2 FQNEAQ (reference sequence). The CDR3 DNA follows: TGTGCCAGCAGCTCGAATAGACTAGCGGGAGGCTACAATGAGCAGTTCTTC. Protein product: CASSSNRLAGGYNEQFF.

The V gene is TRBV2, the J gene TRBJ2-2; the D gene is possibly TRBD1 (6 bases). CDR1 SNHLY and CDR2 FYNNEI come from the germline V gene. Trimming removed 10 bases at V and 4 bases at J, with 13 bases between. CDR3 size: 13 residues. The CDR3 reads CAIQYRVTGELFF. CDR3 bases: TGTGCCATCCAGTACAGGGTCACCGGGGAGCTGTTTTTT.

The J gene is TRBJ2-6, the V gene TRBV30; D is uncertain. The CDR3 has 15 residues. Germline values: CDR1 GTSNPN, CDR2 SVGIG (reference sequence). Trimming cost V 1 base and J 4 bases, with 11 bases left between them. The CDR3 sequence: CAWSAFGDGANVLTF. The CDR3 DNA follows: TGTGCCTGGAGTGCCTTTGGAGACGGGGCCAACGTCCTGACTTTC. Filled out from reference TRBV30 and TRBJ2-6, the complete variable domain reads SQTIHQWPATLVQPVGSPLSLECTVEGTSNPNLYWYRQAAGRGLQLLFYSVGIGQISSEVPQNLSASRPQDRQFILSSKKLLLSDSGFYLCAWSAFGDGANVLTFGAGSRLTVL.

The chain has TRBV6-5 and TRBJ1-2; perhaps TRBD1 as D (6 bases). The germline V and J ends were trimmed by 10 bases and 1 base, with 13 bases remaining between them. Germline-derived CDR1 and CDR2 are MNHEY and SVGAGI. This CDR3 spans 13 amino acids. CDR3 protein: CANSRGNNYGYTF. CDR3 bases: TGTGCCAATAGCAGGGGAAATAACTATGGCTACACCTTC.

The V gene is TRBV28, the J gene TRBJ2-7, with D perhaps TRBD2 (6 bases). Trimming stripped 3 bases from V and 3 bases from J, with 9 bases between. This CDR3 region has 13 residues. Germline-derived CDR1 and CDR2 are MDHEN and SYDVKM. CDR3 loop: CASSLWGVYEQYV. The CDR3 DNA reads as TGTGCCAGCAGTTTGTGGGGGGTCTACGAGCAGTACGTC.